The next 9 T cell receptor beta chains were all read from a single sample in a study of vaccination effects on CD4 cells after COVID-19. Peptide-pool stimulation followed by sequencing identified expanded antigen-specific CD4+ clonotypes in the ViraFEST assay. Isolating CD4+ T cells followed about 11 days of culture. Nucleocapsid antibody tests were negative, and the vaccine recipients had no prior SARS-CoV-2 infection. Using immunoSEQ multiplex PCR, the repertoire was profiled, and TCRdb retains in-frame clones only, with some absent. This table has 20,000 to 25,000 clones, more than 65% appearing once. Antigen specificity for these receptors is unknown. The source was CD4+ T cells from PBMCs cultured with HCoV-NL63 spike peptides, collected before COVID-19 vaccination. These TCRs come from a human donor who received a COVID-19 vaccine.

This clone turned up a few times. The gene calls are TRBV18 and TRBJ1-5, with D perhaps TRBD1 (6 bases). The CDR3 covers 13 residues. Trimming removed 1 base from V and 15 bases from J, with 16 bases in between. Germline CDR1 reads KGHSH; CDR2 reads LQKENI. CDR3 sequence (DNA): TGTGCCAGCTCACCACAATCGGACAGCTGGTTGCATTTT. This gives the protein CASSPQSDSWLHF.

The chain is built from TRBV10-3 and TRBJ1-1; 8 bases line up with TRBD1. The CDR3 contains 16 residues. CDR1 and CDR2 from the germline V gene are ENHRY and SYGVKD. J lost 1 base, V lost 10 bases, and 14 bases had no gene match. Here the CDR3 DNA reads TGTGCCAGCAAGGGTACAGGGGGGTTTACGAACACTGAAGCTTTCTTT. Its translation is CASKGTGGFTNTEAFF.

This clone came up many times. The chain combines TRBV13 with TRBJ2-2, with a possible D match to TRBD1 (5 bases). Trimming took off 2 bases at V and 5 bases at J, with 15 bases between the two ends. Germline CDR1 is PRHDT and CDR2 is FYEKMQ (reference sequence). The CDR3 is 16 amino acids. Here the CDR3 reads CASSLNRNLRTGELFF. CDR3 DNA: TGTGCCAGCAGCTTAAACAGGAACCTAAGAACCGGGGAGCTGTTTTTT.

The CDR3 sequence: CATGRGGGQETQYF. CDR3 DNA sequence: TGTGCCACAGGCAGAGGGGGGGGCCAAGAGACCCAGTACTTC. This chain connects TRBV4-2 to TRBJ2-5, with D possibly TRBD2 on 7 matching bases. CDR3 length: 14 amino acids. The V end was cut by 10 bases, the J end by 1 base, with 16 bases between. Germline-derived CDR1 and CDR2 are LGHNA and YNFKEQ.

The CDR3 DNA reads as TGTGCCAGCAGTTTTGGGGAGACTGAAGCTTTCTTT. Protein: CASSFGETEAFF. The V gene is TRBV5-8, the J gene TRBJ1-1; D call uncertain. In germline, CDR1 is SGHTS, CDR2 YDEGEE. V lost 5 bases to trimming and J lost 5 bases, with 10 bases between them. This CDR3 region has 12 residues.

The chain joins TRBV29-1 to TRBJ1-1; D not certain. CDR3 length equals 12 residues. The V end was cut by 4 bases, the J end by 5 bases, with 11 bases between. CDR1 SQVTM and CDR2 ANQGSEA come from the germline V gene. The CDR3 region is CSVVVAGTEAFF. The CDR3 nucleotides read TGCAGCGTTGTAGTGGCTGGGACTGAAGCTTTCTTT. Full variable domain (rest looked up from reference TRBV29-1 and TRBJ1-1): SAVISQKPSRDICQRGTSLTIQCQVDSQVTMMFWYRQQPGQSLTLIATANQGSEATYESGFVIDKFPISRPNLTFSTLTVSNMSPEDSSIYLCSVVVAGTEAFFGQGTRLTVV.

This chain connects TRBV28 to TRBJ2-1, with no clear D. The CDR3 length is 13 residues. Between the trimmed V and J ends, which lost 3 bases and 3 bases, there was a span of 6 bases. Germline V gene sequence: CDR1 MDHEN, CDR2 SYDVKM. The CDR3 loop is CASSFPSYNEQFF. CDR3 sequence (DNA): TGTGCCAGCAGTTTCCCCAGCTACAATGAGCAGTTCTTC.

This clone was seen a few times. The CDR3 sequence: CASSFMGTGELFF. The CDR3 region has the DNA TGTGCCAGCAGCTTTATGGGCACCGGGGAGCTGTTTTTT. V usage is TRBV7-2 and J usage is TRBJ2-2; D not resolved. Trimming cost V 3 bases and J 4 bases, with 6 bases left between them. Per the germline V gene, CDR1 is SGHTA and CDR2 is FQGNSA. This CDR3 has 13 amino acids.

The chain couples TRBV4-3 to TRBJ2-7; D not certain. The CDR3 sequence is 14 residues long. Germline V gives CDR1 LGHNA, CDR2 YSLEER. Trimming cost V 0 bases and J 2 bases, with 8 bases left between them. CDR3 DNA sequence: TGCGCCAGCAGCCAAGATCTGGGAACCTACGAGCAGTACTTC. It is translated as CASSQDLGTYEQYF.